Listed here is a single TCR beta chain. The data were taken from a study of blood T cell repertoires in COVID-19. Study overall: Acute and convalescent COVID-19 samples came from the United States, Italy and Spain. T cells, B-cell-depleted T cells, or PBMCs supplied cDNA or gDNA.

Original processing methods: The authors estimated nucleated cell counts from reference gene primer amplification. Some clones are missing from TCRdb's copy, which holds only in-frame ones; the method was immunoSEQ multiplex PCR. From that table come the V and J calls and clone size; the DNA was used to work out D and trimming. Found here are some 120,000 clones, about 89% of them singletons; the top ten hold around 3.4%. With 3 bases removed from V and 6 bases from J, the gap between germline ends came to 14 bases. The CDR3 sequence is 14 residues long. CDR1 and CDR2 (germline): LNHDA, SQIVND (reference sequence).

J is TRBJ1-2 and V is TRBV19, with D perhaps matching TRBD1 (5 bases). The sample was peripheral blood. The sequence came from a woman in her sixties with acute or convalescent COVID-19. For the CDR3, the DNA is TGTGCCAGTAGTATTTCCTTGACAGACGATGGCTACACCTTC. Translating gives CASSISLTDDGYTF.